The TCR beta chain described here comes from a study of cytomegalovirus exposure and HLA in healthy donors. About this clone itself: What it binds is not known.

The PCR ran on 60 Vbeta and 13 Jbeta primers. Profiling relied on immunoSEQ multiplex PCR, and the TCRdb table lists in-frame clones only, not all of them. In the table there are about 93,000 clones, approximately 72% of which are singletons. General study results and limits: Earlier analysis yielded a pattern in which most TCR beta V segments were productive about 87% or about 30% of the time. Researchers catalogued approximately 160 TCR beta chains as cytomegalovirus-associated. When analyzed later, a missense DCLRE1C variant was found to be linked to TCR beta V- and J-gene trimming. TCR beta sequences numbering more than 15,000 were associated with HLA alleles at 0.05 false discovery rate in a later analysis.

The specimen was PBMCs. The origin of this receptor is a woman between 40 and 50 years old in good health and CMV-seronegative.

The CDR3 spells CASSTGQGSGELFF. The CDR3 DNA follows: TGTGCCAGCAGCACGGGACAGGGGTCCGGGGAGCTGTTTTTT. The chain couples TRBV11-2 to TRBJ2-2; 10 nucleotides match TRBD1. Per germline, CDR1 SGHAT and CDR2 FQNNGV. The J segment lost 6 bases and the V segment lost 5 bases, leaving 3 bases of the junction unmatched. The CDR3 runs to 14 residues.